These 20 T cell receptor beta chains originate from one sample sequenced in a study of blood T cell repertoires in COVID-19. Clones were read by immunoSEQ multiplex PCR, and TCRdb kept only the in-frame ones, dropping some. Of roughly 150,000 clones listed, approximately 86% are singletons. The sample taken for sequencing was peripheral blood. The origin of the receptors is a human donor in a cohort sampled during active COVID-19.

This chain links TRBV2 with TRBJ1-1, with D possibly matching TRBD1 (6 bases). The germline CDR1 and CDR2 sequences are SNHLY and FYNNEI. The V and J ends lost 7 bases and 0 bases respectively, with 12 bases between them. The CDR3 has 14 residues. The chain's CDR3 is CASILQGMNTEAFF. The CDR3 DNA reads as TGTGCCAGCATCCTACAGGGAATGAACACTGAAGCTTTCTTT.

CDR3 protein: CASKPGQGWTEAFF. The CDR3 DNA reads as TGTGCCAGCAAACCGGGACAGGGATGGACTGAAGCTTTCTTT. This chain uses TRBV28 with TRBJ1-1; 9 bases line up with TRBD1. There are 14 residues in the CDR3. Germline-derived CDR1 and CDR2 are MDHEN and SYDVKM. J was trimmed by 5 bases and V by 7 bases; bases with no gene match: 8.

The rearrangement links TRBV11-2 to TRBJ2-1; the match to TRBD1 covers 11 bases. The CDR3 runs 15 residues. Germline V gives CDR1 SGHAT, CDR2 FQNNGV. The junction had 1 base not matched to a gene; V was cut back by 1 base and J by 5 bases. As DNA, the CDR3 is TGTGCCAGCAGCTTAGGGACAGGGGGCGACAATGAGCAGTTCTTC. It is translated as CASSLGTGGDNEQFF.

The genes are TRBV5-8 and TRBJ2-7, with 16 bases matching TRBD2. CDR1 SGHTS and CDR2 YDEGEE come from the germline V gene. CDR3 size: 18 residues. After removal of 4 bases from V and 6 bases from J, the junction contained 13 bases not matched to a gene. This CDR3 reads CASSLPGGLAGGKGEQYF. Written as DNA, the CDR3 is TGTGCCAGCAGCCTTCCTGGGGGACTAGCGGGAGGGAAGGGCGAGCAGTACTTC.

This clone was recorded only once. The J gene is TRBJ2-1, the V gene TRBV27; D gene unclear. Germline assignment: CDR1 MNHEY and CDR2 SMNVEV (reference sequence). The ends were cut back, 3 bases at V and 0 bases at J, with 9 bases in the middle. The CDR3 contains 15 residues. The CDR3 sequence is CASSFVGPSYNEQFF. Written as DNA, the CDR3 is TGTGCCAGCAGTTTCGTGGGCCCCTCCTACAATGAGCAGTTCTTC.

This chain joins TRBV5-1 and TRBJ2-7; perhaps TRBD1 as D (6 bases). Trimming removed 4 bases at V and 6 bases at J, with 20 bases between. This CDR3 is 15 amino acids long. Germline CDR1 is SGHRS and CDR2 is YFSETQ. The CDR3: CASSQGPLSAAEQYF. As DNA, the CDR3 is TGCGCCAGCAGCCAGGGGCCATTATCAGCGGCCGAGCAGTACTTC.

This rearrangement joins TRBV28 to TRBJ2-7; 10 bases align to TRBD1. Germline CDR1 is MDHEN and CDR2 is SYDVKM. The V segment lost 3 bases and the J segment 6 bases; nucleotides outside the gene matches: 5. This CDR3 has 14 amino acids. CDR3 DNA sequence: TGTGCCAGCAGTTTGGGGGACAGGGGACGCGAGCAGTACTTC. It yields the protein CASSLGDRGREQYF.

This clone was picked up one time. The V call is TRBV7-9, the J call TRBJ2-7; TRBD1 agrees at 8 bases. The V gene's germline CDR1 is SEHNR and CDR2 FQNEAQ (reference sequence). CDR3 length equals 15 residues. Trimming removed 3 bases from V and 0 bases from J; junction bases left unmatched: 4. CDR3 in DNA: TGTGCCAGCAGCTTCCGGACAGGGAACTCCTACGAGCAGTACTTC. Translating it yields CASSFRTGNSYEQYF. The whole variable domain, remainder taken from reference TRBV7-9 and TRBJ2-7, is DTGVSQNPRHKITKRGQNVTFRCDPISEHNRLYWYRQTLGQGPEFLTYFQNEAQLEKSRLLSDRFSAERPKGSFSTLEIQRTEQGDSAMYLCASSFRTGNSYEQYFGPGTRLTVT.

This chain links TRBV5-1 with TRBJ2-3; D may be TRBD2 (6 bases). CDR1 and CDR2 (germline): SGHRS, YFSETQ. V was clipped by 0 bases and J by 5 bases, with 19 bases between them. The CDR3 runs to 17 residues. The CDR3 region is CASSLAGSSVGGDTQYF. The CDR3 DNA follows: TGCGCCAGCAGCTTGGCCGGGTCTAGCGTGGGAGGAGATACGCAGTATTTT.

The chain couples TRBV5-5 to TRBJ2-3, with 11 bases matching TRBD2. V gave up 2 bases and J gave up 2 bases; unmatched junction bases: 4. The CDR3 is 16 amino acids. Germline lookup yields CDR1 SGHKS and CDR2 YYEKEE (reference sequence). The CDR3 DNA is TGTGCCAGCAGCTTACGGACTAGCGGGTTCACAGATACGCAGTATTTT. Translating gives CASSLRTSGFTDTQYF.

The chain couples TRBV7-3 to TRBJ2-1; 7 bases match TRBD1. CDR3 length: 17 residues. CDR1 is SGHTA and CDR2 is FQGTGA in the germline V gene. V shed 5 bases, J shed 2 bases, and the junction held 12 bases outside the gene matches. The CDR3 DNA follows: TGTGCCAGCAGCGTCCTCCACAGGGGAATGGCCTACAATGAGCAGTTCTTC. It specifies CASSVLHRGMAYNEQFF.

This clone was seen a handful of times. This chain links TRBV7-3 with TRBJ2-2; 13 bases match TRBD2. The J segment lost 7 bases and the V segment lost 5 bases, leaving 4 bases of the junction unmatched. The CDR3 length is 15 residues. Germline loops: CDR1 SGHTA, CDR2 FQGTGA. The CDR3 DNA sequence: TGTGCCAGCAGCCTCGGACTAGCGGGGGACGGGGAGCTGTTTTTT. Residues: CASSLGLAGDGELFF.

The V and J genes are TRBV5-1 and TRBJ1-5, with 8 positions matching TRBD1. Germline V gene data show CDR1 as SGHRS and CDR2 as YFSETQ. With 5 bases clipped from V and 0 bases from J, the junction kept 4 bases outside the gene matches. The CDR3 runs to 15 residues. CDR3 residues: CASRLTGDSNQPQHF. The CDR3 coding sequence is TGCGCCAGCAGGCTGACAGGGGATAGCAATCAGCCCCAGCATTTT.

The V call is TRBV9, the J call TRBJ2-3, with 7 bases that match TRBD1. The ends lost 7 bases at V and 6 bases at J; junction bases unmatched: 14. Looked up from germline, CDR1 is SGDLS and CDR2 is YYNGEE. The CDR3 loop spans 15 amino acids. Written as DNA, the CDR3 is TGTGCCAGCGGAGACAGGGACCTGTTTCTGGATACGCAGTATTTT. It codes for CASGDRDLFLDTQYF.

The rearrangement links TRBV4-1 to TRBJ2-7; 12 bases fit TRBD2. From germline, CDR1 is MGHRA and CDR2 YSYEKL. The CDR3 runs 15 residues. The trim removed 3 bases at V and 3 bases at J, leaving 3 bases unmatched. In DNA, the CDR3 is TGCGCCAGCAGCCAGCTAGCGGGAGGGTTCTACGAGCAGTACTTC. Its translation: CASSQLAGGFYEQYF.

This sequence joins TRBV14 and TRBJ2-3; 7 bases align to TRBD1. Germline V CDR1 and CDR2: SGHDN, FVKESK. The trim removed 1 base at V and 2 bases at J, leaving 6 bases unmatched. CDR3 length equals 16 residues. The CDR3, as DNA: TGTGCCAGCAGCCAAGCTGAGAGGGGGCCCACAGATACGCAGTATTTT. It encodes CASSQAERGPTDTQYF.

The rearrangement links TRBV7-8 to TRBJ2-2; D might be TRBD1 (5 bases). Per germline, CDR1 SGHVS and CDR2 FQNEAQ. This CDR3 has 16 amino acids. Deletions cut 5 bases from V and 4 bases from J, with 17 bases between. Here the CDR3 reads CASSPGLGARTGELFF. The CDR3 DNA sequence: TGTGCCAGCAGCCCCGGTTTAGGGGCTCGCACCGGGGAGCTGTTTTTT.

This clone appeared a single time. The rearrangement uses TRBV10-1 and TRBJ2-1, with 13 bases matching TRBD2. CDR1 and CDR2 from the germline V gene are WNHNN and SYGVQD (reference sequence). Trimming at V came to 3 bases and at J to 6 bases, leaving 11 bases not matched to a gene. The CDR3 contains 18 residues. The CDR3 DNA follows: TGCGCCAGCAGTGACCCCGGACTAGCGGGAGAGAGGATCAATGAGCAGTTCTTC. It specifies CASSDPGLAGERINEQFF.

The chain couples TRBV2 to TRBJ1-1; unclear D gene. The CDR3 is 19 amino acids. V lost 3 bases and J 0 bases, leaving 23 bases between the germline ends. Germline V gene sequence: CDR1 SNHLY, CDR2 FYNNEI. The CDR3 nucleotides read TGTGCCAGCAGTGATGAACTACCTCGTGCCGGCTTGATGAACACTGAAGCTTTCTTT. Protein: CASSDELPRAGLMNTEAFF.

The chain has TRBV7-3 and TRBJ2-5; possibly TRBD1 for D (6 bases). Trimming took off 2 bases at V and 2 bases at J, with 12 bases between the two ends. The CDR3 sequence is 15 residues long. CDR1 is SGHTA and CDR2 is FQGTGA in the germline V gene. This chain's CDR3 is CASSLGGQGQETQYF. CDR3 coding DNA: TGTGCCAGCAGCTTAGGGGGCCAGGGGCAAGAGACCCAGTACTTC.